The clone carrying this T cell receptor (beta chain) is medium-sized within its sample. Its target is not known. J was trimmed by 1 base and V by 3 bases; bases with no gene match: 5. The CDR3 spans 16 residues. CDR1 is LNHDA and CDR2 is SQIVND in the germline V gene (reference sequence). All unsorted peripheral T cells were captured because whole blood was used without fractionation. The sample comes from a study of HIV-infected patients and healthy controls. General study findings and limits: CDR3 sharing between individuals was lower in HIV-infected patients than in healthy controls. Significant mean usage differences between HIV-infected patients and controls involved eight alpha and eight beta V genes. Significantly higher mean Gini indices appeared in HIV-infected repertoires, possibly reflecting oligoclonality.

Alpha and beta constant-region primers primed reverse transcription of around 540 ng RNA. Using multiplexing indices, alpha and beta chain libraries were generated apart by chain-specific third strand synthesis. Each cDNA molecule was barcoded, and a single primer pair amplified each chain. TCRdb re-derived calls from the 5' RACE reads in MiXCR, one entry per CDR3 protein. The sample has 5,000 to 5,500 distinct CDR3 sequences; around 8.8% are singletons. The chain employs TRBV19 and TRBJ2-1, with TRBD2 matching over 8 bases. The sequence derives from an adult with HIV infection. Here the sequenced sample was blood, taken before antiretroviral therapy. The CDR3 sequence: CASSIYAGGSYNEQFF. For the CDR3, the DNA is TGTGCCAGTAGTATCTACGCGGGAGGATCCTACAATGAGCAGTTCTTC.